Following are 27 T cell receptor beta chains from one sample sequenced in a study of cytomegalovirus exposure and HLA in healthy donors. PCR primers comprised 60 Vbeta and 13 Jbeta primers. Here immunoSEQ multiplex PCR was the method, and the copy in TCRdb shows in-frame clones only, minus some. The table includes roughly 100,000 clones, 76% detected once. Sequencing used PBMCs. These receptors were obtained from a woman under 30 in good health and CMV-seropositive.

The V call is TRBV28, the J call TRBJ2-3; TRBD2 matches at 7 bases. The CDR3 has 15 residues. V was pared by 7 bases and J by 4 bases, with 11 bases of the junction left unmatched. CDR1 MDHEN and CDR2 SYDVKM come from the germline V gene. Here the CDR3 reads CASTTGLRGADTQYF. In nucleotides, the CDR3 is TGTGCCAGCACTACGGGACTACGCGGTGCAGATACGCAGTATTTT.

J is TRBJ2-5 and V is TRBV20-1; unclear D gene. Germline-derived CDR1 and CDR2 are DFQATT and SNEGSKA (reference sequence). V lost 3 bases and J 7 bases, leaving 9 bases between the germline ends. The CDR3 contains 11 residues. The CDR3, as DNA: TGCAGTGCTAGGGAGAGTGTGACCCAGTACTTC. Residues: CSARESVTQYF.

J is TRBJ2-3 and V is TRBV10-3; 7 bases align to TRBD2. CDR3 length equals 14 residues. CDR1 is ENHRY and CDR2 is SYGVKD in the germline V gene. J was trimmed by 3 bases and V by 6 bases; bases with no gene match: 6. The chain's CDR3 is CAIRPSGATDTQYF. CDR3 DNA sequence: TGTGCCATCAGGCCTAGCGGAGCTACAGATACGCAGTATTTT.

This rearrangement joins TRBV5-5 to TRBJ1-5; 7 bases align to TRBD1. This CDR3 is 15 amino acids long. The V gene's germline CDR1 is SGHKS and CDR2 YYEKEE (reference sequence). V lost 1 base and J lost 5; bases outside the gene matches: 6. CDR3 in amino acids: CASSLSDRDYQPQHF. Written as DNA, the CDR3 is TGTGCCAGCAGCTTGTCTGACAGGGATTATCAGCCCCAGCATTTT.

V usage is TRBV7-2 and J usage is TRBJ1-1; D remains unclear. Trimming removed 3 bases at V and 2 bases at J, with 7 bases between. This CDR3 is built from 13 residues. The germline V gene has CDR1 SGHTA and CDR2 FQGNSA. CDR3 region: CASSLRHNTEAFF. The CDR3 DNA follows: TGTGCCAGCAGCTTGAGGCATAACACTGAAGCTTTCTTT.

This clone was counted between two and nine times. V is TRBV9 and J is TRBJ2-7, with 8 positions matching TRBD2. V shed 3 bases, J shed 3 bases, and the junction held 8 bases outside the gene matches. CDR1 is SGDLS, CDR2 YYNGEE, per germline. The CDR3 sequence is 15 residues long. DNA of the CDR3: TGTGCCAGCAGCGCGCAAAACGGGAGGGACTACGAGCAGTACTTC. It specifies CASSAQNGRDYEQYF. The whole variable domain, remainder taken from reference TRBV9 and TRBJ2-7, is DSGVTQTPKHLITATGQRVTLRCSPRSGDLSVYWYQQSLDQGLQFLIQYYNGEERAKGNILERFSAQQFPDLHSELNLSSLELGDSALYFCASSAQNGRDYEQYFGPGTRLTVT.

This clone was picked up one time. The rearrangement uses TRBV30 and TRBJ2-5; D perhaps matches TRBD1 (6 bases). Germline loops: CDR1 GTSNPN, CDR2 SVGIG (reference sequence). Trimming took off 0 bases at V and 5 bases at J, with 7 bases between the two ends. This CDR3 is built from 12 residues. CDR3 sequence (DNA): TGTGCCTGGAGTGTACAGGGCGAGACCCAGTACTTC. Its protein is CAWSVQGETQYF. Based on the CDR3 plus reference TRBV30 and TRBJ2-5, the full variable domain is SQTIHQWPATLVQPVGSPLSLECTVEGTSNPNLYWYRQAAGRGLQLLFYSVGIGQISSEVPQNLSASRPQDRQFILSSKKLLLSDSGFYLCAWSVQGETQYFGPGTRLLVL.

The chain joins TRBV6-5 to TRBJ2-7; 8 bases map to TRBD1. The CDR3 is 14 amino acids. Germline lookup yields CDR1 MNHEY and CDR2 SVGAGI. V was clipped by 6 bases and J by 3 bases; unmatched bases: 7. In nucleotides, the CDR3 is TGTGCCAGCAGGAGAACAGGGGGGAACTACGAGCAGTACTTC. Its translation is CASRRTGGNYEQYF.

The V and J genes are TRBV30 and TRBJ1-1, with TRBD1 identical over 9 bases. Germline V CDR1 and CDR2: GTSNPN, SVGIG (reference sequence). The CDR3 length is 12 residues. With V trimmed by 5 bases and J by 4 bases, 2 bases remained unmatched. CDR3 bases: TGTGCCTGGCAGACAGGGGGCACTGAAGCTTTCTTT. It specifies CAWQTGGTEAFF.

The chain has TRBV28 and TRBJ2-3; no definite D call. Trimming took 6 bases from V and 2 from J, leaving 9 bases between them. Germline V gives CDR1 MDHEN, CDR2 SYDVKM. There are 13 residues in the CDR3. The CDR3 here is CASSPADTDTQYF. CDR3 sequence (DNA): TGTGCCAGCAGCCCGGCGGACACAGATACGCAGTATTTT.

The genes are TRBV5-1 and TRBJ2-6, with 11 bases aligning to TRBD1. Germline values: CDR1 SGHRS, CDR2 YFSETQ. The CDR3 is 18 residues long. V lost 3 bases and J lost 0; bases outside the gene matches: 5. This CDR3 reads CASSYRTGGNSGANVLTF. CDR3 DNA sequence: TGCGCCAGCAGCTACCGGACAGGGGGCAACTCTGGGGCCAACGTCCTGACTTTC.

The chain has TRBV5-6 and TRBJ2-1, with a tentative D call TRBD1 (5 bases). The CDR3 extends over 13 amino acids. Germline assignment: CDR1 SGHDT and CDR2 YYEEEE. V dropped 2 bases and J dropped 6 bases, with 9 bases sitting between them. CDR3 loop: CASSFTGVNEQFF. CDR3 bases: TGTGCCAGCAGCTTCACAGGAGTCAATGAGCAGTTCTTC.

J is TRBJ1-1 and V is TRBV5-4; D call uncertain. With 0 bases removed from V and 1 base from J, the gap between germline ends came to 10 bases. Germline V gives CDR1 SGHNT, CDR2 YYREEE (reference sequence). This CDR3 comprises 15 residues. The CDR3 coding sequence is TGTGCCAGCAGCTTGGCCGGGTCCTCGAACACTGAAGCTTTCTTT. Amino acid sequence: CASSLAGSSNTEAFF.

This clone was picked up one time. The chain carries TRBV6-1 and TRBJ2-1; tentative D call: TRBD2 (6 bases). Trimming pared 1 base from V and 7 bases from J, leaving 26 bases between. CDR3 length: 19 amino acids. CDR1 and CDR2 (germline): MNHNS, SASEGT. CDR3 amino acids: CASSEVTLILAPLSNEQFF. CDR3 DNA: TGTGCCAGCAGTGAAGTAACGTTAATACTAGCCCCACTATCGAATGAGCAGTTCTTC.

The V and J genes are TRBV5-1 and TRBJ2-5; 8 nucleotides line up with TRBD1. The CDR3 extends over 17 amino acids. With V trimmed by 0 bases and J by 2 bases, 9 bases remained unmatched. Looked up from germline, CDR1 is SGHRS and CDR2 is YFSETQ. The CDR3 DNA is TGCGCCAGCAGCTTGGGACCGGGACAGGAAATTCAAGAGACCCAGTACTTC. Translation: CASSLGPGQEIQETQYF.

The chain employs TRBV7-9 and TRBJ2-7; weak D call: TRBD1 (6 bases). The CDR3 runs 13 residues. The V end lost 1 base, the J end lost 7 bases, and 11 bases lay between the germline ends. The germline V gene has CDR1 SEHNR and CDR2 FQNEAQ (reference sequence). The CDR3 DNA follows: TGTGCCAGCAGCTTAGGGGGGCAGAGGGAGCAGTACTTC. It yields the protein CASSLGGQREQYF.

This clone is categorized as medium-sized. This chain connects TRBV5-6 to TRBJ2-7; 8 positions match TRBD2. The CDR3 runs to 15 residues. Trimming cost V 0 bases and J 6 bases; bases outside gene matches: 8. Germline V gene lookup returns CDR1 SGHDT and CDR2 YYEEEE. DNA for the CDR3: TGTGCCAGCAGCTTGGCGGGCGGGACTAGAGGCGAGCAGTACTTC. It codes for CASSLAGGTRGEQYF. The full variable domain, rest sourced from reference TRBV5-6 and TRBJ2-7, is DAGVTQSPTHLIKTRGQQVTLRCSPKSGHDTVSWYQQALGQGPQFIFQYYEEEERQRGNFPDRFSGHQFPNYSSELNVNALLLGDSALYLCASSLAGGTRGEQYFGPGTRLTVT.

V and J are TRBV30 and TRBJ1-5; D might be TRBD1 (5 bases). Germline V gives CDR1 GTSNPN, CDR2 SVGIG (reference sequence). CDR3 length: 14 residues. Trimming cost V 1 base and J 3 bases, with 10 bases left between them. The CDR3 loop is CAWSGGTYNQPQHF. CDR3 sequence (DNA): TGTGCCTGGAGTGGTGGGACTTACAATCAGCCCCAGCATTTT.

The chain joins TRBV18 to TRBJ2-2, with D hard to call. In germline, CDR1 is KGHSH, CDR2 LQKENI. The length of the CDR3 is 12 residues. Trimming left V 5 bases short and J 8 bases short, with 9 bases between. The CDR3 DNA is TGTGCCAGCTCAATACCGAGTGGGGAGCTGTTTTTT. As protein: CASSIPSGELFF. The full variable domain, its missing parts supplied by reference TRBV18 and TRBJ2-2, is NAGVMQNPRHLVRRRGQEARLRCSPMKGHSHVYWYRQLPEEGLKFMVYLQKENIIDESGMPKERFSAEFPKEGPSILRIQQVVRGDSAAYFCASSIPSGELFFGEGSRLTVL.

The V gene is TRBV20-1, the J gene TRBJ1-2; the D gene is possibly TRBD1 (5 bases). Trimming removed 1 base at V and 5 bases at J, with 5 bases between. The CDR3 has 11 amino acids. Germline V gives CDR1 DFQATT, CDR2 SNEGSKA (reference sequence). The CDR3 sequence is CSARGQYGYTF. The CDR3 coding sequence is TGCAGTGCTAGAGGACAGTATGGCTACACCTTC.

This clone was seen a handful of times. The chain combines TRBV5-8 with TRBJ1-6; perhaps TRBD1 as D (5 bases). Germline CDR1 reads SGHTS; CDR2 reads YDEGEE. This CDR3 has 15 amino acids. The V and J ends lost 4 bases and 11 bases respectively, with 19 bases between them. The CDR3: CASSPLRGGSPPLHF. In DNA, the CDR3 is TGTGCCAGCAGCCCGCTGCGGGGCGGGTCGCCACCCCTCCACTTT.

This sequence joins TRBV5-1 and TRBJ2-3; D perhaps matches TRBD1 (6 bases). The V and J ends lost 1 base and 3 bases respectively, with 15 bases between them. This CDR3 spans 16 amino acids. The germline CDR1 and CDR2 sequences are SGHRS and YFSETQ. This chain's CDR3 is CASSLLSQGGTDTQYF. CDR3 in DNA: TGCGCCAGCAGCTTGTTGTCCCAAGGGGGAACAGATACGCAGTATTTT.

This rearrangement joins TRBV28 to TRBJ2-2; D call uncertain. The CDR3 length is 14 residues. The germline V gene has CDR1 MDHEN and CDR2 SYDVKM. V lost 6 bases to trimming and J lost 6 bases, with 14 bases between them. The CDR3 region has the DNA TGTGCCAGCAGCCGTTTTGGCGGCCCCGGGGAGCTGTTTTTT. Its translation: CASSRFGGPGELFF.

The CDR3 DNA reads as TGTGCCAGTAGCCTAGGGGGAGCACTACACGAGCAGTACTTC. Residues: CASSLGGALHEQYF. This rearrangement joins TRBV19 to TRBJ2-7; maybe TRBD1 (6 bases). The CDR3 is made up of 14 amino acids. Germline V gene lookup returns CDR1 LNHDA and CDR2 SQIVND (reference sequence). The V end lost 6 bases, the J end lost 5 bases, and 17 bases lay between the germline ends.

This clone was observed a single time. The rearrangement links TRBV11-2 to TRBJ2-7; perhaps TRBD2 as D (6 bases). Trimming removed 2 bases at V and 6 bases at J, with 11 bases between. The germline gives CDR1 SGHAT, CDR2 FQNNGV. This CDR3 contains 13 residues. CDR3 loop: CASSLLRESEQYF. For the CDR3, the DNA is TGTGCCAGCAGCTTACTTCGGGAGAGCGAGCAGTACTTC.

The chain joins TRBV27 to TRBJ2-7, with 8 bases fitting TRBD1. The CDR3 is 15 amino acids. Germline-derived CDR1 and CDR2 are MNHEY and SMNVEV (reference sequence). V lost 1 base, J lost 4 bases, and 6 bases stayed unmatched. The CDR3 sequence is CASSLYPGGSYEQYF. The CDR3 bases are TGTGCCAGCAGTTTATACCCAGGGGGCTCGTACGAGCAGTACTTC.

As for this clone: A much larger clone differs by one base, so this may be a read error. This sequence joins TRBV5-6 and TRBJ2-7, with TRBD1 matching 7 bases. The V and J ends lost 0 bases and 0 bases, in that order; junction bases with no gene match: 3. This CDR3 contains 15 residues. Looked up from germline, CDR1 is SGHDT and CDR2 is YYEEEE. The CDR3 sequence is CASSLGGGGSYEQYF. The CDR3 coding sequence is TGTGCCAGCAGCTTGGGAGGGGGCGGCTCCTACGAGCAGTACTTC.